The rows below give T cell receptor beta chains drawn from one sample of a study of cytomegalovirus exposure and HLA in healthy donors. Using immunoSEQ multiplex PCR, the repertoire was profiled, and TCRdb retains in-frame clones only, with some absent. The table lists approximately 230,000 clones, about 90% of them singletons. Material for sequencing was PBMCs. The receptors shown here come from a man between 18 and 29 years old in good health and CMV-seropositive. Each CDR3 is given with its conserved first and last residue. The D gene is left open where the match is weak. Only some rows state a clone size, as once, few, many or a class for expanded clones.

J gene	D gene	V gene	clone size	CDR3 protein	CDR3 DNA
TRBJ1-1	NA	TRBV29-1	once	CSVEGQGQTEAFF	TGCAGCGTTGAGGGGCAGGGTCAAACTGAAGCTTTCTTT
TRBJ2-5	NA	TRBV6-1	NA	CASSEVFTPQETQYF	TGTGCCAGCAGTGAAGTTTTTACTCCCCAAGAGACCCAGTACTTC
TRBJ2-4	NA	TRBV27	NA	CASSPGLAKNIQYF	TGTGCCAGCAGCCCAGGGTTAGCCAAAAACATTCAGTACTTC
TRBJ2-1	NA	TRBV15	NA	CATSRDLQAGNEQFF	TGTGCCACCAGCAGAGATCTTCAGGCCGGGAATGAGCAGTTCTTC
TRBJ2-3	NA	TRBV9	NA	CASSVVMADTQYF	TGTGCCAGCAGCGTAGTCATGGCAGATACGCAGTATTTT
TRBJ1-5	TRBD1	TRBV6-6	NA	CASSLEDRREPQHF	TGTGCCAGCAGTCTAGAGGACAGGCGGGAGCCCCAGCATTTT
TRBJ2-3	TRBD1	TRBV5-4	NA	CASSHTGGDTQYF	TGTGCCAGCAGCCACACAGGGGGGGATACGCAGTATTTT
TRBJ1-2	NA	TRBV27	NA	CASSLSGTGFYGYTF	TGTGCCAGCAGTTTATCGGGTACCGGTTTTTATGGCTACACCTTC
TRBJ1-1	NA	TRBV6-5	NA	CASSLSGTERTEAFF	TGTGCCAGCAGTTTGTCCGGGACGGAGCGTACTGAAGCTTTCTTT
TRBJ2-7	NA	TRBV4-1	NA	CASSHWARDFAYEQYF	TGCGCCAGCAGCCATTGGGCTCGGGACTTCGCCTACGAGCAGTACTTC
TRBJ1-4	NA	TRBV27	NA	CASRARVNEKLFF	TGTGCCAGCAGGGCTCGGGTGAATGAAAAACTGTTTTTT
TRBJ1-1	NA	TRBV6-5	NA	CASSKTGASFGAFF	TGTGCCAGCAGTAAAACAGGTGCCTCCTTTGGAGCTTTCTTT
TRBJ1-5	TRBD1	TRBV19	NA	CASRDGQGFYQPQHF	TGTGCCAGTAGAGATGGACAGGGCTTTTATCAGCCCCAGCATTTT
TRBJ2-7	TRBD2	TRBV5-1	NA	CASSTGLVPINLYEQYF	TGCGCCAGCAGCACTGGACTAGTCCCCATTAATCTCTACGAGCAGTACTTC
TRBJ2-1	TRBD2	TRBV27	NA	CASSLRASGGSYNEQFF	TGTGCCAGCAGTTTACGGGCTAGCGGGGGTTCCTACAATGAGCAGTTCTTC
TRBJ2-7	NA	TRBV5-5	NA	CASSLAPRGSNEQYF	TGTGCCAGCAGCTTGGCCCCCCGGGGAAGCAACGAGCAGTACTTC
TRBJ2-7	TRBD2	TRBV7-9	NA	CASSGITSGGVFEQYF	TGTGCCAGCAGCGGGATAACTAGCGGGGGAGTGTTCGAGCAGTACTTC
TRBJ1-1	NA	TRBV2	once	CASRLERSAEAFF	TGTGCCAGCAGATTGGAAAGAAGCGCTGAAGCTTTCTTT
TRBJ1-1	TRBD1	TRBV28	NA	CASKFGRDRVNTEAFF	TGTGCCAGCAAATTCGGCCGGGACAGAGTGAACACTGAAGCTTTCTTT
TRBJ1-2	TRBD1	TRBV29-1	once	CSVGEPRDRGLGYTF	TGCAGCGTGGGGGAACCCCGGGACAGGGGGCTAGGCTACACCTTC
TRBJ2-1	NA	TRBV7-9	NA	CASSSWGRSPDHEQFF	TGTGCCAGCAGCTCTTGGGGACGGAGTCCTGATCATGAGCAGTTCTTC
TRBJ2-3	NA	TRBV7-2	NA	CASSLEGVGAQYF	TGTGCCAGCAGCTTAGAAGGCGTCGGGGCGCAGTATTTT
TRBJ2-5	NA	TRBV6-5	NA	CASSYTIAVQETQYF	TGTGCCAGCAGTTACACTATAGCGGTTCAAGAGACCCAGTACTTC
TRBJ2-1	NA	TRBV18	NA	CASSWTESNEQFF	TGTGCCAGCTCATGGACGGAAAGCAATGAGCAGTTCTTC
TRBJ2-3	NA	TRBV5-6	NA	CASSFDTNTDTQYF	TGTGCCAGCAGCTTTGATACCAACACAGATACGCAGTATTTT
TRBJ2-7	NA	TRBV15	NA	CATSRERGAVAYEQYF	TGTGCCACCAGCAGAGAAAGAGGGGCTGTAGCCTACGAGCAGTACTTC
TRBJ1-5	NA	TRBV2	few	CASTEGQPNQPQHF	TGTGCCAGCACAGAAGGACAGCCTAATCAGCCCCAGCATTTT
TRBJ1-3	NA	TRBV7-7	NA	CASSLETGTAGNTIYF	TGTGCCAGCAGCTTGGAAACCGGGACCGCCGGGAACACCATATATTTT
TRBJ1-4	NA	TRBV30	once	CAWNRTPYEKLFF	TGTGCCTGGAATAGGACACCTTATGAAAAACTGTTTTTT
TRBJ1-1	NA	TRBV11-2	NA	CASSTVSGLFF	TGTGCCAGCAGCACGGTCTCGGGACTTTTCTTT
TRBJ2-1	TRBD2	TRBV7-3	NA	CASSTVAGGPLGEQFF	TGTGCCAGCAGCACCGTAGCGGGAGGGCCTCTCGGTGAGCAGTTCTTC
TRBJ1-1	NA	TRBV27	once	CASSLSVGMNTEAFF	TGTGCCAGCAGTTTATCGGTTGGGATGAACACTGAAGCTTTCTTT
TRBJ1-1	NA	TRBV30	NA	CAWTLFSEAFF	TGTGCCTGGACCCTTTTCTCTGAAGCTTTCTTT
TRBJ2-5	NA	TRBV5-1	NA	CASSLGSAEETQYF	TGCGCCAGCAGCTTGGGGTCCGCGGAGGAGACCCAGTACTTC
TRBJ1-1	NA	TRBV15	NA	CATSRGLGFLAEAFF	TGTGCCACCAGCAGAGGACTGGGGTTTTTGGCTGAAGCTTTCTTT
TRBJ1-3	NA	TRBV25-1	NA	CASRGVGSGNTIYF	TGTGCCAGCAGAGGGGTTGGCTCTGGAAACACCATATATTTT
TRBJ2-1	NA	TRBV14	NA	CASSQVYGDSFTYNEQFF	TGTGCCAGCAGCCAAGTCTATGGGGATTCTTTTACTTACAATGAGCAGTTCTTC
TRBJ2-5	NA	TRBV11-2	once	CASSLGGGNQETQYF	TGTGCCAGCAGCTTAGGGGGAGGAAATCAAGAGACCCAGTACTTC
TRBJ2-5	TRBD2	TRBV2	NA	CASTWTSGAQETQYF	TGTGCCAGCACCTGGACTAGCGGTGCCCAAGAGACCCAGTACTTC
TRBJ2-5	TRBD2	TRBV5-1	NA	CASSLIGLAAETQYF	TGCGCCAGCAGCTTGATCGGACTAGCGGCGGAGACCCAGTACTTC
TRBJ2-2	NA	TRBV19	few	CASSSPGGSGNTGELFF	TGTGCCAGTAGTTCCCCTGGTGGTAGCGGGAACACCGGGGAGCTGTTTTTT
TRBJ1-1	NA	TRBV30	NA	CAWSVLRSGTEAFF	TGTGCCTGGAGTGTACTCAGGTCCGGTACTGAAGCTTTCTTT
TRBJ1-5	NA	TRBV19	NA	CASNRGNQPQHF	TGTGCCAGTAACCGGGGCAATCAGCCCCAGCATTTT
TRBJ2-4	TRBD1	TRBV10-3	NA	CAIKGQGKNIQYF	TGTGCCATCAAAGGACAGGGGAAAAACATTCAGTACTTC
TRBJ1-5	TRBD1	TRBV28	NA	CASSPRTGYQPQHF	TGTGCCAGCAGTCCCCGGACAGGGTATCAGCCCCAGCATTTT
TRBJ1-5	NA	TRBV2	NA	CASSGPGVQPQHF	TGTGCCAGCAGTGGTCCAGGGGTACAGCCCCAGCATTTT
TRBJ1-3	TRBD1	TRBV27	NA	CASSLLGGQGPGNTIYF	TGTGCCAGCAGTTTATTAGGCGGACAGGGTCCTGGAAACACCATATATTTT
TRBJ2-3	TRBD2	TRBV6-4	few	CASSDGTSGTDTQYF	TGTGCCAGCAGTGACGGGACTAGCGGCACAGATACGCAGTATTTT
TRBJ2-2	NA	TRBV4-3	NA	CASSQEGGNTGELFF	TGCGCCAGCAGCCAGGAGGGGGGAAACACCGGGGAGCTGTTTTTT
TRBJ1-5	NA	TRBV30	NA	CAWSGERGQPQHF	TGTGCCTGGAGTGGGGAGCGGGGACAGCCCCAGCATTTT
TRBJ2-2	NA	TRBV29-1	NA	CSVGVNTGELFF	TGCAGCGTTGGAGTGAACACCGGGGAGCTGTTTTTT
TRBJ2-1	NA	TRBV27	NA	CASSTTPGFDEQFF	TGTGCCAGCAGTACCACGCCAGGGTTCGATGAGCAGTTCTTC